The subject of this entry is one TCR beta chain. Its antigen is unknown. No per-base quality is available; no much larger clone lies one base away. The data stem from a study of OX40 agonist ivuxolimab in advanced cancers. General notes on the study: Ivuxolimab, which targeted the costimulatory receptor OX40 (CD134), was an agonistic, fully human IgG2 monoclonal antibody. Intravenous ivuxolimab was administered to patients every 2 weeks at six dose levels: 0.01, 0.1, 0.3, 1.5, 3 and 10 mg/kg. Of the approximately 50 dose-escalation patients, hepatocellular carcinoma was present in around 19, melanoma in approximately 15, renal cell carcinoma in 9 and head and neck cancer in 9. In the dose-escalation cohort, about four fifths of patients were male, and the mean age was around 65 years with a range of roughly 23 to 79. Patients were allowed to have had prior anti-PD-1, anti-PD-L1 or anti-CTLA-4 therapy, and approximately 43% of the dose-escalation patients had previously received checkpoint inhibitors. Partial responses occurred in three dose-escalation patients: two with cutaneous melanoma and one with hepatocellular carcinoma. The point of sequencing TCRbeta in the periphery was to test whether ivuxolimab changed TCR sequence diversity and drove clonal T-cell expansion. The paper describes the monotherapy dose-escalation part (N ≈ 52 patients) of the phase I trial of ivuxolimab. Overall study outcomes, separate from this receptor: On average, CD8+ T cells showed more expanded clones than CD4+ T cells after ivuxolimab. Which antigens the clonally expanded peripheral T cells were specific for was not determined. At doses from 0.1 to 3.0 mg/kg, clonal expansion was seen in both CD4+ and CD8+ blood T cells between baseline and week 6. In partial responders in the 0.1-3.0 mg/kg groups, normalized peripheral clonal expansion was found to be among the lowest, especially among CD8+ T cells. Low levels of normalized T-cell clonal expansion were also seen in some nonresponding patients.

The CDR3, cysteine through phenylalanine, is 18 amino acids long. The read is trimmed to its CDR3 DNA, 54 bases read in frame from base 1. Here V drops 5 bases and J drops 0 bases, and the junction holds 10 bases not matched to any gene. CDR1 is given as SNHLY and CDR2 as FYNNEI, both from the germline V gene. The trial excluded patients who had a history of autoimmune disease or were on systemic immunosuppression. Peripheral blood for TCR sequencing was collected from all dose cohorts at baseline, on cycle 4 day 1, and on cycle 7 day 1. Samples came from an open-label, multicenter, first-in-human phase I dose-escalation trial of ivuxolimab. Adults with locally advanced or metastatic head and neck squamous cell, hepatocellular, melanoma or renal cell carcinoma were enrolled in the trial. CD4+ and CD8+ T cells were sorted separately from peripheral blood before TCR sequencing. For sequencing of the TCRbeta CDR3 region, genomic DNA was extracted from the sorted cells. The immunoSEQ Assay was used for sequencing of TCRbeta CDR3 regions. As stored in TCRdb, this immuneACCESS dataset retains in-frame rearrangements with V and J assigned. A fraction of the clones does not appear; measured against another copy, unresolved V genes explain less than half of the discrepancy, and the remainder lacks a known reason. For this sample there are about 27,000 clones; 75% to 90% appear just once. Jointly, the top ten make up less than 30% of the sample.

The material was CD4+ or CD8+ T cells sorted from blood, obtained in a trial of the OX40 agonist ivuxolimab. This sequence originates from an adult with an advanced solid tumor such as melanoma, head and neck, liver or kidney cancer. The chain employs TRBV2 and TRBJ2-3; the junction holds 11 bases that match TRBD1. The DNA sequence is given as TGTGCCAGCAGTCAGGGGACAGGGGGGGAGTCTAGCACAGATACGCAGTATTTT. Translated, it reads CASSQGTGGESSTDTQYF.